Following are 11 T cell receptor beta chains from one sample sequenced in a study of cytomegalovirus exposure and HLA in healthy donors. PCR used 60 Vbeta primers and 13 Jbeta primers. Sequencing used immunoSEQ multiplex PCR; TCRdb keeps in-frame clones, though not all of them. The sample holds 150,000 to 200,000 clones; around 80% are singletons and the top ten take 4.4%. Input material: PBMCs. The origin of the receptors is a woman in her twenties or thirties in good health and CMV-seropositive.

CDR3 coding DNA: TGTGCCAGCAGCTTAGAGGAGGGGTTGGGCTACACCTTC. Translating it yields CASSLEEGLGYTF. The V and J genes are TRBV7-2 and TRBJ1-2; a possible D gene is TRBD1 (5 bases). Germline-derived CDR1 and CDR2 are SGHTA and FQGNSA. V dropped 1 base and J dropped 8 bases, with 11 bases sitting between them. The CDR3 length is 13 residues.

The CDR3 DNA reads TGTGCCAGCAGCTCAAGCCTAGACACTGAAGCTTTCTTT. Protein product: CASSSSLDTEAFF. The chain carries TRBV7-9 and TRBJ1-1; no clear D. The germline V and J ends were trimmed by 4 bases and 3 bases, with 9 bases remaining between them. This CDR3 contains 13 residues. Germline lookup yields CDR1 SEHNR and CDR2 FQNEAQ (reference sequence).

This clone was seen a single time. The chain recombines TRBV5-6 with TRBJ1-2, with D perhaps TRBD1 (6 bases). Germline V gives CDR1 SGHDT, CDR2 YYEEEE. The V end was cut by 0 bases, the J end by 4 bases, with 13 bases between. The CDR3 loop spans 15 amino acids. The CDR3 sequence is CASSLGGGHSYGYTF. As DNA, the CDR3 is TGTGCCAGCAGCTTGGGGGGGGGACACAGCTATGGCTACACCTTC.

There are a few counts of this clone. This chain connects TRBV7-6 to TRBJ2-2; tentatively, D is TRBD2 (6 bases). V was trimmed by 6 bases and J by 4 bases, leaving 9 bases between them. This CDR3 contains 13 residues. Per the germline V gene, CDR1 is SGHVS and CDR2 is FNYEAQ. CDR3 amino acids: CASREAGTGELFF. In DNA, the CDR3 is TGTGCCAGCAGGGAAGCGGGCACCGGGGAGCTGTTTTTT.

The CDR3 reads CASSPFIGDRDGAFF. Written as DNA, the CDR3 is TGTGCCAGCAGCCCGTTTATTGGGGACAGGGATGGAGCTTTCTTT. The genes are TRBV4-2 and TRBJ1-1, with 9 bases aligning to TRBD1. The CDR3 consists of 15 residues. The V and J ends lost 4 bases and 10 bases, in that order; junction bases with no gene match: 13. Germline lookup yields CDR1 LGHNA and CDR2 YNFKEQ.

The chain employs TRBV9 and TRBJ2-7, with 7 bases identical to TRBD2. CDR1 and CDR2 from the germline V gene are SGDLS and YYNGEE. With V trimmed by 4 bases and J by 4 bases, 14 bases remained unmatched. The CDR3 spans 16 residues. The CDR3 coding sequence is TGTGCCAGCAGCCCCGGGGTTGTAGCGGGTCCGTACGAGCAGTACTTC. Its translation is CASSPGVVAGPYEQYF.

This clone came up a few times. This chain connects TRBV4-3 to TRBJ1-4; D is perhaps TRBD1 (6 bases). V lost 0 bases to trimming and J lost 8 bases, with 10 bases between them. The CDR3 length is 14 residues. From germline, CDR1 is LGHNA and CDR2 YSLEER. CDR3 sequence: CASSQDRQGEKLFF. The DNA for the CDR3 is TGCGCCAGCAGCCAAGACCGTCAGGGGGAAAAACTGTTTTTT.

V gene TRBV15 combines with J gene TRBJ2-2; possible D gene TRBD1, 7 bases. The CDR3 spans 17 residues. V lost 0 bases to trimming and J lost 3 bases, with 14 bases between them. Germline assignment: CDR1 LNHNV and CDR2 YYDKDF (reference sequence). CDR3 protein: CATSRETGTSYTGELFF. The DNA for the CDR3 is TGTGCCACCAGCAGAGAGACAGGGACTTCGTACACCGGGGAGCTGTTTTTT.

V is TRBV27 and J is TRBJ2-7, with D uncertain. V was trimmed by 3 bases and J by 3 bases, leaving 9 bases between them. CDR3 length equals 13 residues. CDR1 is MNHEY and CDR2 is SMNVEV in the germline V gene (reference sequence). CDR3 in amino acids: CASSFESGYEQYF. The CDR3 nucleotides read TGTGCCAGCAGTTTTGAGTCAGGCTACGAGCAGTACTTC.

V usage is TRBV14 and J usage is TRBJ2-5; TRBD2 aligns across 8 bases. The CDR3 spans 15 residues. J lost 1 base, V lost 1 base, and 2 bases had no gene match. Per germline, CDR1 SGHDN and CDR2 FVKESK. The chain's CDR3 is CASSQVAGPQETQYF. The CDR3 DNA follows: TGTGCCAGCAGCCAAGTAGCGGGGCCCCAAGAGACCCAGTACTTC.

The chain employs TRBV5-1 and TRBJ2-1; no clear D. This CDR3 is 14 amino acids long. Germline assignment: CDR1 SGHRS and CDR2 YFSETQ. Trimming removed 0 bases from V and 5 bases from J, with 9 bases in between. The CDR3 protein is CASSLALVDNEQFF. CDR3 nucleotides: TGCGCCAGCAGCTTGGCCTTAGTGGACAATGAGCAGTTCTTC.